This T cell receptor beta chain was documented in a study of identical twins. Germline V gene data show CDR1 as WSHSY and CDR2 as SAAADI. The CDR3 loop spans 13 amino acids. The ends were cut back, 6 bases at V and 1 base at J, with 9 bases in the middle. This clonotype has a count of ten or more. Its cognate antigen is unknown. Healthy Caucasians alone served as donors. TCRdb redid the calling of the 5' RACE reads with MiXCR, one entry per CDR3 protein. The table lists hundreds of thousands of distinct CDR3 sequences, approximately 8% of them singletons. Findings and limits, study-wide: Fewer insertions marked abundant cord blood beta clonotypes; young adult naive trended weakly, memory not at all.

Another study also made use of these data, one on yellow fever vaccine responses in identical twins.

This TCR derives from a woman under 30 in good health. The chain couples TRBV10-2 to TRBJ2-5, with a tentative D call TRBD2 (5 bases). Sequencing input: CD8+ T cells sorted from blood. CDR3 nucleotides: TGCGCCAGCAGGGACTCGATCCAAGAGACCCAGTACTTC. Its translation: CASRDSIQETQYF.